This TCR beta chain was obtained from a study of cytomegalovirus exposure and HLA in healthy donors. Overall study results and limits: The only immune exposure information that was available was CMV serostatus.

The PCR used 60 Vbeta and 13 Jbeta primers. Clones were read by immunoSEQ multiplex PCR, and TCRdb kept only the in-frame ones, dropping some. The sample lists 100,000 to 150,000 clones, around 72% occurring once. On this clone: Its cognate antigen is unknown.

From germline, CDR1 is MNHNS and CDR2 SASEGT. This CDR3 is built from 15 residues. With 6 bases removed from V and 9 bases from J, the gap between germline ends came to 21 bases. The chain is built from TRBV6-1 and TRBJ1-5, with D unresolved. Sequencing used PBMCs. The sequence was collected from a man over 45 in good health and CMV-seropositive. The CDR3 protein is CASRPKVEGVLPQHF. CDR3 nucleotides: TGTGCCAGCAGGCCCAAGGTGGAGGGTGTACTGCCCCAGCATTTT.